The clone carrying this T cell receptor (beta chain) has more than one count but fewer than ten. What it recognizes is unknown. TCRdb reprocessed the reads via MiXCR and lists one record per CDR3 protein. The sample shows 380,000 or so distinct CDR3 sequences, approximately 30% of them seen only once. The source of the sample is a study of T cell repertoires in cytomegalovirus infection. For the study at large: Indications came from public TCR beta signatures; they pointed to CMV infection and to a matching HLA type. General observations from the study: Of the TCR beta families, the public ones yielded a cumulative frequency that identified carriers of CMV plus the relevant HLA.

Germline V gene sequence: CDR1 MNHEY, CDR2 SVGEGT. The V end was cut by 2 bases, the J end by 6 bases, with 19 bases between. The CDR3 runs to 16 residues. The chain links TRBV6-2 or TRBV6-3 to TRBJ1-2; D gene unclear. The sample in question was cultured PBMCs, obtained from culture after CMV antigen stimulation. The clonotype was recovered from a human donor in good health (CMV status not recorded). Some clones in this sample may be carry-over from other donors' samples. CDR3 DNA: TGTGCCAGCAGTTACACCTCGGACCCGGGAGGGCATGGCTACACCTTC. This sequence encodes CASSYTSDPGGHGYTF.